What follows is one TCR beta chain and its context. Method: immunoSEQ multiplex PCR; TCRdb's copy keeps in-frame clones and lacks some. The sample records about 2.3 million clones, over 90% being singletons. The data were taken from a study of shared clonotypes between healthy human individuals. V lost 5 bases to trimming and J lost 5 bases, with 12 bases between them. The CDR3 length is 14 residues. Germline V lookup: CDR1 SGHTA, CDR2 FQGTGA. This chain uses TRBV7-3 with TRBJ2-2; either TRBD1 or TRBD2 may fit D (5 bases each). This TCR was recovered from a man between 18 and 29 years old in good health. Some clones in this sample may be carry-over from other donors' samples. The specimen sequenced was naive CD4+ T cells from PBMCs. Noted subset: CD45RA+ positively selected. The CDR3 is CASSAIGGTGELFF. Here the CDR3 DNA reads TGTGCCAGCAGCGCCATTGGGGGAACCGGGGAGCTGTTTTTT.